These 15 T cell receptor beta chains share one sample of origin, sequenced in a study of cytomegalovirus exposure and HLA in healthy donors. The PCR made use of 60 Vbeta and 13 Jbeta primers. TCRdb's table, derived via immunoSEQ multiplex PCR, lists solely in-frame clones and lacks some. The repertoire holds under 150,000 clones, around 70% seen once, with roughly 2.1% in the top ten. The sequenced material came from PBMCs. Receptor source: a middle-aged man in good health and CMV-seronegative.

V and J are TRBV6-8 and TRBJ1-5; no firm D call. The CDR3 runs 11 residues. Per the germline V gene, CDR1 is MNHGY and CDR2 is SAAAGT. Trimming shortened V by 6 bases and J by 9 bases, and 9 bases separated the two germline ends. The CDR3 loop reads CASSNLRPQHF. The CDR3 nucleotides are TGTGCCAGCAGCAACTTGAGGCCCCAGCATTTT.

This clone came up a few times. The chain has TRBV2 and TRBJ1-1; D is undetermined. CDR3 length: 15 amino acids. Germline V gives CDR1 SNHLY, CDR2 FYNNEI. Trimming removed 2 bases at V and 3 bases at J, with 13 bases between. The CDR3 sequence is CASSEFTRRDTEAFF. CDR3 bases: TGTGCCAGCAGTGAATTTACCCGACGGGACACTGAAGCTTTCTTT.

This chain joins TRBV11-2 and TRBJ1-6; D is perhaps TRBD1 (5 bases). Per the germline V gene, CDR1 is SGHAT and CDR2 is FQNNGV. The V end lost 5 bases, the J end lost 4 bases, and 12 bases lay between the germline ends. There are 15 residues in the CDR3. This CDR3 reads CASSQGGGYNSPLHF. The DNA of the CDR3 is TGTGCCAGCAGCCAAGGTGGGGGGTATAATTCACCCCTCCACTTT.

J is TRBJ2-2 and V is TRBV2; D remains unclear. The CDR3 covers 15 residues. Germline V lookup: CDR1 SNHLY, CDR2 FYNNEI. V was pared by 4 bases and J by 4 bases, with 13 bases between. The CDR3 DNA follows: TGTGCCAGCAGTGCGGTCACCTGGAGCACCGGGGAGCTGTTTTTT. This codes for CASSAVTWSTGELFF. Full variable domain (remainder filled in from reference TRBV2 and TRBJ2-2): EPEVTQTPSHQVTQMGQEVILRCVPISNHLYFYWYRQILGQKVEFLVSFYNNEISEKSEIFDDQFSVERPDGSNFTLKIRSTKLEDSAMYFCASSAVTWSTGELFFGEGSRLTVL.

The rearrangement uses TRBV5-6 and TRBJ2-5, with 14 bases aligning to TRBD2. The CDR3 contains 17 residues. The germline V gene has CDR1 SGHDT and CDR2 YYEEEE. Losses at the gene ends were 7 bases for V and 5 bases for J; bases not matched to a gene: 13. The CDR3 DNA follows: TGTGCCAGCGGAACCGGGACTAGCGGGGGAAATGGCGAGACCCAGTACTTC. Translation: CASGTGTSGGNGETQYF.

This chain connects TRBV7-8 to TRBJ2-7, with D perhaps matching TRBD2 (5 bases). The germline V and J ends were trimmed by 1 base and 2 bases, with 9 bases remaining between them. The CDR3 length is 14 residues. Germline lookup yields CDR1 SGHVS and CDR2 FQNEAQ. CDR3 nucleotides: TGTGCCAGCAGCTTAGGTTGGGGAGCCTACGAGCAGTACTTC. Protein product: CASSLGWGAYEQYF.

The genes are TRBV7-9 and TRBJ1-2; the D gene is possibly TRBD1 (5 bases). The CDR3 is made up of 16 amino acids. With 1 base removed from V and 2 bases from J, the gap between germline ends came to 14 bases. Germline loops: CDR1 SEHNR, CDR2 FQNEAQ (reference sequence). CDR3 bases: TGTGCCAGCAGCTTAGATGGGACTGGTGTAAACTATGGCTACACCTTC. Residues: CASSLDGTGVNYGYTF.

The DNA for the CDR3 is TGTGCCAGCAGCTTGGCGAGGGCAACCAACTCCTACAATGAGCAGTTCTTC. As protein: CASSLARATNSYNEQFF. This chain links TRBV7-2 with TRBJ2-1, with TRBD2 as a possible D gene (5 bases). Trimming stripped 3 bases from V and 0 bases from J, with 15 bases between. This CDR3 region has 17 residues. Per the germline V gene, CDR1 is SGHTA and CDR2 is FQGNSA. The full variable domain, in which reference TRBV7-2 and TRBJ2-1 provide the parts outside the CDR3, is GAGVSQSPSNKVTEKGKDVELRCDPISGHTALYWYRQSLGQGLEFLIYFQGNSAPDKSGLPSDRFSAERTGGSVSTLTIQRTQQEDSAVYLCASSLARATNSYNEQFFGPGTRLTVL.

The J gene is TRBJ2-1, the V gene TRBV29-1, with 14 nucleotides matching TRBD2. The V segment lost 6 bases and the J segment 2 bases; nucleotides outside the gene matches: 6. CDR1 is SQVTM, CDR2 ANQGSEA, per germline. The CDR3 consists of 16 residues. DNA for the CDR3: TGCAGCGTCCGGGGACTAGCGGGGGTCCCCTACAATGAGCAGTTCTTC. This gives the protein CSVRGLAGVPYNEQFF.

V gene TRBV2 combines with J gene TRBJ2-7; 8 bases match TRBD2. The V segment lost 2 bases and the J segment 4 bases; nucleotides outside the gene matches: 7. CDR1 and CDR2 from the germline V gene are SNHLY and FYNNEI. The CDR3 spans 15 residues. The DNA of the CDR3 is TGTGCCAGCAGTGAAAAGCGGGGGACTAGTTACGAGCAGTACTTC. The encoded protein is CASSEKRGTSYEQYF.

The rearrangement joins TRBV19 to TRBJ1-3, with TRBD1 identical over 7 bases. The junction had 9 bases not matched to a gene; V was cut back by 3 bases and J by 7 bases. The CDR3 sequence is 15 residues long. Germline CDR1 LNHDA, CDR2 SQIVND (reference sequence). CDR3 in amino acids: CASSMRDSAQNTIYF. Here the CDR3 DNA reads TGTGCCAGTAGTATGCGGGACAGTGCCCAGAACACCATATATTTT.

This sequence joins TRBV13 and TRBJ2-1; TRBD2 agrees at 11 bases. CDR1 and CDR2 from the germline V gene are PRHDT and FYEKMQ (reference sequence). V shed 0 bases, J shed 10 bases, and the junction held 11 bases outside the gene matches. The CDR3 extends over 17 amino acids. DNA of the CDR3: TGTGCCAGCAGCTTAGGCCAGATGACTAGCGGGATCACGGAGCAGTTCTTC. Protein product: CASSLGQMTSGITEQFF.

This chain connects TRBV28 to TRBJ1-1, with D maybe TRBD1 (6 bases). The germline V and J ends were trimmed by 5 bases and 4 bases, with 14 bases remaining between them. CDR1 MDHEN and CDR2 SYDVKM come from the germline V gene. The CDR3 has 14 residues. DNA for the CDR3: TGTGCCAGCAGTCGACTCAGGGGAGCCACTGAAGCTTTCTTT. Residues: CASSRLRGATEAFF.

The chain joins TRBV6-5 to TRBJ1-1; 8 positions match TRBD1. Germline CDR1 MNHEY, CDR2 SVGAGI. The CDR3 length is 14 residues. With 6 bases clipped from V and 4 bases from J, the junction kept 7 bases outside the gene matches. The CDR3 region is CASSYTGGGTEAFF. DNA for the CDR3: TGTGCCAGCAGCTATACAGGGGGAGGCACTGAAGCTTTCTTT.

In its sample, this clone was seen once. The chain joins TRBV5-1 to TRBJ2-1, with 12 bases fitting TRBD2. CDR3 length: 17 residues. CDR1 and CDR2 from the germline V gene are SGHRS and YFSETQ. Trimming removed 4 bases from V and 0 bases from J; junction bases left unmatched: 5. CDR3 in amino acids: CASSESSGGASYNEQFF. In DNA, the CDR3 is TGCGCCAGCAGCGAATCTAGCGGGGGGGCCTCCTACAATGAGCAGTTCTTC.